This T cell receptor beta chain was obtained from a study of OX40 agonist ivuxolimab in advanced cancers. With respect to the entire study: Ivuxolimab, which targeted the costimulatory receptor OX40 (CD134), was an agonistic, fully human IgG2 monoclonal antibody. Intravenous ivuxolimab was administered to patients every 2 weeks at six dose levels: 0.01, 0.1, 0.3, 1.5, 3 and 10 mg/kg. Among the 50 to 55 dose-escalation patients, around 20 had hepatocellular carcinoma, some 15 melanoma, 9 renal cell carcinoma and 9 head and neck cancer. A male proportion of around 81% and a mean age of roughly 58 years, ranging from about 23 to 90, were recorded for the dose-escalation cohort. Prior anti-PD-1, anti-PD-L1 or anti-CTLA-4 therapy was permitted, and checkpoint inhibitors had been received by roughly 40% of dose-escalation patients. Partial responses occurred in three dose-escalation patients: two with cutaneous melanoma and one with hepatocellular carcinoma. The point of sequencing TCRbeta in the periphery was to test whether ivuxolimab changed TCR sequence diversity and drove clonal T-cell expansion. The paper describes the monotherapy dose-escalation part (N of about 54 patients) of the phase I trial of ivuxolimab. The research as a whole found: In the 0.1-3.0 mg/kg groups, partial responders had among the lowest normalized peripheral clonal expansion, particularly in CD8+ T cells. After ivuxolimab, CD8+ T cells had more expanded clones than CD4+ T cells on average. Low levels of normalized T-cell clonal expansion were also seen in some patients who did not respond. The antigen specificity of the peripheral T cells that underwent clonal expansion was not determined. Clonal expansion of both CD4+ and CD8+ blood T cells was observed from baseline to week 6 at doses 0.1 to 3.0 mg/kg.

CDR3 length: 16 amino acids, cysteine to phenylalanine. The retained sequence is limited to the CDR3, 48 bases, with the frame set at the first base. V lost 2 bases and J lost 2 bases; the stretch between them is 10 bases long. In the germline V gene, CDR1 corresponds to MNHNS and CDR2 to SASEGT. Genomic DNA was extracted from sorted cells for sequencing of the TCRbeta CDR3 region. TCRbeta CDR3 regions were sequenced using the immunoSEQ Assay. TCRdb stores this immuneACCESS table with in-frame sequences only. Part of the clones is absent; in the studies checked, under half of the shortfall reflects unresolved V genes, and no reason is known for the rest. The sample yields tens of thousands of clones; over 75% were counted once. Around 4.2% of the sample belongs to the ten largest clones. The trial excluded patients who had a history of autoimmune disease or were on systemic immunosuppression. In every dose cohort, peripheral blood was drawn for TCR sequencing at baseline, cycle 4 day 1, and cycle 7 day 1. Samples came from an open-label, multicenter, first-in-human phase I dose-escalation trial of ivuxolimab. Adults with locally advanced or metastatic melanoma, renal cell, hepatocellular, or head and neck squamous cell carcinoma were enrolled in the trial. Before TCR sequencing, CD4+ and CD8+ T cells were separately sorted from peripheral blood.

This clone registers as medium-sized (0.01 to 0.1%) within its sample. The antigen it binds to is not known. Within one base of it there is no much larger clone, and no base qualities were kept. The specimen comprised CD4+ or CD8+ T cells sorted from blood, sampled in a trial of the OX40 agonist ivuxolimab. The chain employs TRBV6-1 and TRBJ2-6; TRBD2 is possibly the D segment (5 matching bases). This TCR derives from an adult with an advanced solid tumor such as melanoma, head and neck, liver or kidney cancer. The DNA reads TGTGCCAGCAGTGAAAATCCCGGGGCTGGGGCCAACGTCCTGACTTTC. Translated, it gives CASSENPGAGANVLTF.